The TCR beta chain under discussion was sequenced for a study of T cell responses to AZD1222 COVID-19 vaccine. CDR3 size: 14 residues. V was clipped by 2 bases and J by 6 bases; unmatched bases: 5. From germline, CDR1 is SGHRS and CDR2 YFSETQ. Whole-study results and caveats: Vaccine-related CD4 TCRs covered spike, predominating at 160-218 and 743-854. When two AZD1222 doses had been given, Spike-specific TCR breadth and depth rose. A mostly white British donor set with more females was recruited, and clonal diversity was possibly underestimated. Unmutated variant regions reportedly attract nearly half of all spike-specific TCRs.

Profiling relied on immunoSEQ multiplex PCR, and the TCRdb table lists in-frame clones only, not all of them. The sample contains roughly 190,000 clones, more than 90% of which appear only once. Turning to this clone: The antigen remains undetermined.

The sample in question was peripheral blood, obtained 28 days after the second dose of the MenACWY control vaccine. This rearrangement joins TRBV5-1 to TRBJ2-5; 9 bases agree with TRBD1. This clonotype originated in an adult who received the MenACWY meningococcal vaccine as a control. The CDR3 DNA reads TGCGCCAGCAGCTTTGCGGGACAGGGCCAGACCCAGTACTTC. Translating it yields CASSFAGQGQTQYF.